This is a list of T cell receptor beta chains from one sample in a study of T cell responses to AZD1222 COVID-19 vaccine. Clones were read by immunoSEQ multiplex PCR, and TCRdb kept only the in-frame ones, dropping some. This repertoire shows 80,000 to 130,000 clones, around 87% found once; its top ten account for 2.5% to 4%. The sample here was peripheral blood, taken on day 0 of AZD1222 vaccination. The receptors here all came from an adult in good health. Both conserved end residues are part of each CDR3. D genes are given only for firm matches. Size is omitted from some rows. Given values are once, few, many or a class for expanded clones.

d_gene	j_gene	abundance	v_gene	CDR3aa	CDR3nt
TRBD1	TRBJ2-7	.	TRBV27	CASRLTGVAYEQYF	TGTGCCAGCAGACTTACAGGGGTAGCGTACGAGCAGTACTTC
.	TRBJ1-6	.	TRBV7-9	CASSKRGNRDNSPLHF	TGTGCCAGCAGCAAACGGGGAAACAGGGACAATTCACCCCTCCACTTT
TRBD2	TRBJ2-1	.	TRBV4-3	CASSQDPSGDYNEQFF	TGCGCCAGCAGCCAAGACCCTAGCGGGGACTACAATGAGCAGTTCTTC
.	TRBJ1-1	.	TRBV14	CASSQGQVGTEAFF	TGTGCCAGCAGCCAAGGACAGGTGGGGACTGAAGCTTTCTTT
.	TRBJ2-2	.	TRBV9	CASSARPTYTGELFF	TGTGCCAGCAGCGCCCGACCGACGTATACCGGGGAGCTGTTTTTT
.	TRBJ2-5	.	TRBV30	CAWSVAETQYF	TGTGCCTGGAGTGTAGCAGAGACCCAGTACTTC
TRBD1	TRBJ2-7	once	TRBV7-2	CASSLRDRGLYEQYF	TGTGCCAGCAGCCTCCGGGACAGGGGGCTCTACGAGCAGTACTTC
.	TRBJ1-6	.	TRBV7-9	CASSPEFNSPLHF	TGTGCCAGCAGCCCCGAGTTCAATTCACCCCTCCACTTT
.	TRBJ2-2	few	TRBV7-9	CASTKLRGTNTGELFF	TGTGCCAGCACCAAGTTACGGGGGACCAACACCGGGGAGCTGTTTTTT
.	TRBJ1-2	few	TRBV6-5	CASSYGGAGRGYTF	TGTGCCAGCAGTTACGGGGGGGCAGGAAGGGGCTACACCTTC
.	TRBJ1-6	.	TRBV28	CATTILHNSPLHF	TGTGCCACCACTATTCTTCATAATTCACCCCTCCACTTT
.	TRBJ2-5	.	TRBV7-2	CASSLVGGPRQETQYF	TGTGCCAGCAGCTTAGTAGGCGGCCCCCGACAAGAGACCCAGTACTTC
.	TRBJ2-7	.	TRBV7-2	CASSQVGGSYEQYF	TGTGCCAGCAGCCAAGTCGGGGGTTCCTACGAGCAGTACTTC
.	TRBJ2-2	.	TRBV5-1	CASSEGHVIGTGELFF	TGCGCCAGCAGCGAGGGACACGTAATAGGAACCGGGGAGCTGTTTTTT
TRBD2	TRBJ2-3	.	TRBV7-2	CASSSPGLAGGRNTQYF	TGTGCCAGCAGCTCACCGGGACTAGCGGGGGGTAGAAATACGCAGTATTTT
.	TRBJ2-7	.	TRBV30	CAWSAQRYEQYF	TGTGCCTGGAGTGCGCAACGCTACGAGCAGTACTTC
TRBD1	TRBJ1-2	.	TRBV4-1	CASSQRQGIGGYTF	TGCGCCAGCAGCCAGCGACAGGGAATAGGGGGCTACACCTTC
TRBD1	TRBJ2-5	.	TRBV9	CASSVYPGGWETQYF	TGTGCCAGCAGCGTATATCCAGGGGGCTGGGAGACCCAGTACTTC
.	TRBJ2-1	.	TRBV7-7	CASSSSLVGGEQFF	TGTGCTAGCAGCTCGTCCTTGGTCGGGGGTGAGCAGTTCTTC
.	TRBJ1-2	once	TRBV4-3	CASREELRTDYGYTF	TGCGCCAGCAGGGAGGAACTGCGAACGGACTATGGCTACACCTTC
TRBD2	TRBJ2-1	.	TRBV6-5	CASSYSGGTVDNEQFF	TGTGCCAGCAGTTATAGCGGGGGGACAGTTGACAATGAGCAGTTCTTC
TRBD2	TRBJ2-3	once	TRBV6-6	CASSTGTILFTDTQYF	TGTGCCAGCAGTACCGGGACTATCCTCTTCACAGATACGCAGTATTTT
.	TRBJ2-2	.	TRBV6-2/TRBV6-3	CASSWGHSTGELFF	TGTGCCAGCAGTTGGGGGCATTCCACCGGGGAGCTGTTTTTT
TRBD2	TRBJ2-7	few	TRBV7-2	CASSFSPGGQGEQYF	TGTGCCAGCAGCTTTAGCCCGGGGGGGCAAGGCGAGCAGTACTTC
TRBD1	TRBJ1-5	.	TRBV15	CATSNQGGNQPQHF	TGTGCCACCAGCAATCAGGGGGGCAATCAGCCCCAGCATTTT
.	TRBJ1-1	.	TRBV29-1	CSGADLGHTEAFF	TGCAGCGGAGCGGATCTAGGGCACACTGAAGCTTTCTTT
TRBD2	TRBJ2-2	.	TRBV9	CASSGAGGPGGELFF	TGTGCCAGCAGCGGAGCGGGGGGCCCGGGCGGGGAGCTGTTTTTT
.	TRBJ1-5	.	TRBV6-5	CASSKGNQPQHF	TGTGCCAGCAGCAAAGGCAATCAGCCCCAGCATTTT
.	TRBJ1-5	.	TRBV5-5	CASSLAPNQPQHF	TGTGCCAGCAGCTTAGCCCCCAATCAGCCCCAGCATTTT